This T cell receptor beta chain came from a study of cytomegalovirus exposure and HLA in healthy donors. Findings and caveats of the study: Trimming of TCR beta V- and J-genes showed a link, identified in a later analysis, to a missense DCLRE1C variant. Later on, an analysis showed TCR association rates differing by HLA locus, with DRB1 the most and HLA-C the fewest. Looking again later, the authors saw that most CMV-associated TCR beta chains seemed HLA-restricted. At a 0.05 false discovery rate, a later analysis found 16,951 TCR beta sequences to be associated with HLA alleles.

To note about this clone: Its antigen is as yet unknown.

The PCR used 60 Vbeta and 13 Jbeta primers. Method: immunoSEQ multiplex PCR; TCRdb's copy keeps in-frame clones and lacks some. This sample yields 150,000 to 250,000 clones, of which 79% are seen a single time; 4% to 4.5% belongs to the top ten. CDR3 length: 17 amino acids. With 2 bases removed from V and 2 bases from J, the gap between germline ends came to 17 bases. CDR1 MNHNS and CDR2 SASEGT come from the germline V gene. V gene TRBV6-1 combines with J gene TRBJ2-3, with D possibly matching TRBD1 (5 bases). The sequence derives from a woman aged 25 to 39 in good health and CMV-seropositive. The sequencing input was PBMCs. The CDR3 DNA reads as TGTGCCAGCAGTGAATCGACTTTGAGACAGAACACAGATACGCAGTATTTT. It codes for CASSESTLRQNTDTQYF.